This T cell receptor (beta chain) was observed in a study of spatial heterogeneity in lung cancer. Study as a whole: The mean occurrence of each unique TCR and UMI combination in raw reads exceeded 9.5.

With 3 bases clipped from V and 1 base from J, the junction kept 2 bases outside the gene matches. The CDR3 length is 14 residues. Germline values: CDR1 SGHRS, CDR2 YFSETQ. Sample time point: sample taken at primary tumor resection. The donor group consisted of roughly 70 patients who had untreated, early-stage non-small cell lung cancer. The input material, whole RNA from tumor, nontumor lung or frozen PBMC, was sequenced unsorted. A unique molecular identifier was attached to every TCR cDNA molecule. TCRdb reprocessed the 5' RACE reads with MiXCR, giving one entry per CDR3 protein. The table has around 92,000 distinct CDR3 sequences, more than 10% seen once.

This chain connects TRBV5-1 to TRBJ1-1; 8 nucleotides agree with TRBD1. The sequences come from PBMCs, collected at surgery. This receptor was obtained from a male donor with early-stage non-small cell lung cancer. This CDR3 is CASSYTGGNTEAFF. In DNA form, the CDR3 reads TGCGCCAGCAGCTACACAGGGGGGAACACTGAAGCTTTCTTT.